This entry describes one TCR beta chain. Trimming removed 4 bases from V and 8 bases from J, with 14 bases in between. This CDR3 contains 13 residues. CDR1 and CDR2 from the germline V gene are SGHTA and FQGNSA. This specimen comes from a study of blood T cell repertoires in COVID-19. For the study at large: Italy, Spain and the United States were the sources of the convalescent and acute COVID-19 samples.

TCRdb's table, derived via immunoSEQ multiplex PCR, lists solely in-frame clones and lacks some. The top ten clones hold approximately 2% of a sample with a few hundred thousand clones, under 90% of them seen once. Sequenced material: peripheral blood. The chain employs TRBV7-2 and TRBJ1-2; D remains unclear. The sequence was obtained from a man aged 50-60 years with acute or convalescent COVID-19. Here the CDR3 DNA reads TGTGCCAGCAGCTCTTCTTTCGGGGAGGGCTACACCTTC. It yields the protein CASSSSFGEGYTF.